This TCR beta chain emerged from a study of CD4+ T cells in melanoma. Data came from immunoSEQ multiplex PCR; TCRdb stores just in-frame clones and leaves some out. The sample includes over 5,500 clones, roughly half of them seen just once. CDR3 length: 15 residues. V gave up 8 bases and J gave up 0 bases, with 16 bases separating them. Germline V gene data show CDR1 as SNHLY and CDR2 as FYNNEI. The V and J genes are TRBV2 and TRBJ1-2, with D uncertain. Sequencing used cells from a culture (not recorded whether cultured in vitro). This clonotype was obtained from a human donor with melanoma. The CDR3 nucleotides read TGTGCCAGCTATGATGAGGCAGTCCCTAACTATGGCTACACCTTC. Amino acid sequence: CASYDEAVPNYGYTF. Full variable domain (outside the CDR3, taken from reference TRBV2 and TRBJ1-2): EPEVTQTPSHQVTQMGQEVILRCVPISNHLYFYWYRQILGQKVEFLVSFYNNEISEKSEIFDDQFSVERPDGSNFTLKIRSTKLEDSAMYFCASYDEAVPNYGYTFGSGTRLTVV.